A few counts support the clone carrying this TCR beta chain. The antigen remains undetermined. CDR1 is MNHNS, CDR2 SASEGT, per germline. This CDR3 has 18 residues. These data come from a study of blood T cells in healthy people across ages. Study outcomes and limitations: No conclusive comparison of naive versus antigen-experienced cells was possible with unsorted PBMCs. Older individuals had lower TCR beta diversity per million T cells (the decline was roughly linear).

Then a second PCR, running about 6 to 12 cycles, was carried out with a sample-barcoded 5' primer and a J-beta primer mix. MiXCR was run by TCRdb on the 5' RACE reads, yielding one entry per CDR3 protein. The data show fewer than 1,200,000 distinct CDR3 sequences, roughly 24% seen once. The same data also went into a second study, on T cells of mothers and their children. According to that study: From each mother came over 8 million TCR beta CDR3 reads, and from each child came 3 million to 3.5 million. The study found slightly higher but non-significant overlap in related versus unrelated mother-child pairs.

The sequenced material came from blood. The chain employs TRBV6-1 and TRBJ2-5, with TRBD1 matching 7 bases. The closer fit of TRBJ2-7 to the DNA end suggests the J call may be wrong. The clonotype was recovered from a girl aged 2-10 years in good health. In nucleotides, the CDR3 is TGTGCCAGCAGCCTACGCAGGACAGGAAACAAGGGGATCTACGAGCAGTACTTC. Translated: CASSLRRTGNKGIYEQYF.